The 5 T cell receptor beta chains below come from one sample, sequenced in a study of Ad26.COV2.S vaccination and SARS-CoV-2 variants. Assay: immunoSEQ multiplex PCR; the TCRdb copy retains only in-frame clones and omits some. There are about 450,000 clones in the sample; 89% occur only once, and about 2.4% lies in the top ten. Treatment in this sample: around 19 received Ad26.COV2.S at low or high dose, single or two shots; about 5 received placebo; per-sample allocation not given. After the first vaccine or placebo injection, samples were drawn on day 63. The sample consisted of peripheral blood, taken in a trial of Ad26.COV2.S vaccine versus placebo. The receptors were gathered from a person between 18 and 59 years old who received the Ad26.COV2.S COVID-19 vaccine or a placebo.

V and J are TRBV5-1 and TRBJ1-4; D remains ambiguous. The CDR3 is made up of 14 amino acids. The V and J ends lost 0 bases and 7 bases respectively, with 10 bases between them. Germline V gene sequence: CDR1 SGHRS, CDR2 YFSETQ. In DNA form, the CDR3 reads TGCGCCAGCAGCTTGGAGGCTCGGACTGAAAAACTGTTTTTT. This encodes CASSLEARTEKLFF.

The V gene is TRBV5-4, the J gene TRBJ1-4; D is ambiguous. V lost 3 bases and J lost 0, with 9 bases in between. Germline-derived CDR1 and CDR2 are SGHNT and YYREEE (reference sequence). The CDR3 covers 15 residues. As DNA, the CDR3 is TGTGCCAGCAGCTCCAGTTATGCAACTAATGAAAAACTGTTTTTT. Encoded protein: CASSSSYATNEKLFF.

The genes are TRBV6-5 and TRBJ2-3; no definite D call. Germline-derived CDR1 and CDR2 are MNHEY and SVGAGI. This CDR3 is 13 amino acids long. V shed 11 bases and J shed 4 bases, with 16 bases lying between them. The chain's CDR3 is CAGWDGFSDTQYF. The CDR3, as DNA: TGTGCCGGTTGGGATGGGTTCTCAGATACGCAGTATTTT.

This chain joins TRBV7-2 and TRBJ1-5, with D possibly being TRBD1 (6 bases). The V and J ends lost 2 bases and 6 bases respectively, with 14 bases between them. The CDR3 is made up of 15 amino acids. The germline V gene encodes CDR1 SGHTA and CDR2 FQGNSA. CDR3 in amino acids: CASSLSGGRRQPQHF. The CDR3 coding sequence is TGTGCCAGCAGCTTAAGTGGGGGGCGGCGTCAGCCCCAGCATTTT.

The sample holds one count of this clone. CDR3 bases: TGTGCCAGCAGTGAAGGTGGGGCGGTCCCTCGGGATCAAACCTTC. As protein: CASSEGGAVPRDQTF. The rearrangement uses TRBV2 and TRBJ1-2; possibly TRBD1 for D (5 bases). The CDR3 has 15 amino acids. Trimming took 1 base from V and 14 from J, leaving 23 bases between them. Per germline, CDR1 SNHLY and CDR2 FYNNEI.